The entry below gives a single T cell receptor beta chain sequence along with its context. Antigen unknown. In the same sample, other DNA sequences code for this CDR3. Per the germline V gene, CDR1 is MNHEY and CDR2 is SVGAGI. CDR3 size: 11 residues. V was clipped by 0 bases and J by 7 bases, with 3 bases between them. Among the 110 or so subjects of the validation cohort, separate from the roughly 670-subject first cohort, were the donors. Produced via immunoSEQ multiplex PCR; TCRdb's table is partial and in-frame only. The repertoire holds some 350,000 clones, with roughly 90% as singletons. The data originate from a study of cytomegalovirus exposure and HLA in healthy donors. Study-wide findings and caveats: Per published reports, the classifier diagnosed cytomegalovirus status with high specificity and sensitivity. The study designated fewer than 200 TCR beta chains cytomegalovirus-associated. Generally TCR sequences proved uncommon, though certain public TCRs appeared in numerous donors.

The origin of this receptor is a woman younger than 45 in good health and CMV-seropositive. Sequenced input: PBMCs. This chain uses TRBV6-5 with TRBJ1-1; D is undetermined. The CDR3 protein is CASSYSGEAFF. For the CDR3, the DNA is TGTGCCAGCAGTTACTCTGGTGAAGCTTTCTTT.